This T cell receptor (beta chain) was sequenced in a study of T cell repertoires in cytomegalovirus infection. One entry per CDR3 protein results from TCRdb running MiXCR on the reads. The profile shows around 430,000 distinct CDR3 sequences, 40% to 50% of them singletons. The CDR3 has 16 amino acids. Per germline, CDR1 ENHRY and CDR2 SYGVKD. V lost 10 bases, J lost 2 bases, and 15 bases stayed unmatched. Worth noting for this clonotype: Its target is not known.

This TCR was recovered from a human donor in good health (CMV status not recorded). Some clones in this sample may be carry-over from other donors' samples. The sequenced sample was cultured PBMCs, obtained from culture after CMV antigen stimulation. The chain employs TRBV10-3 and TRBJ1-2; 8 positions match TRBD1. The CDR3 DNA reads TGTGCCACCCAGGGGGCGGAAGGTATACGAAACTATGGCTACACCTTC. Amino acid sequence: CATQGAEGIRNYGYTF.